This T cell receptor (beta chain) was sequenced for a study of T cell repertoires in cytomegalovirus infection. In TCRdb, the reads were re-called with MiXCR into one record per CDR3 protein. The sample includes around 450,000 distinct CDR3 sequences, roughly 31% seen only once; the top ten take about an eighth. Regarding this clonotype: The conserved final phenylalanine or tryptophan is absent from the CDR3, which likely points to a read error.

Germline V lookup: CDR1 SGHTA, CDR2 FQGNSA. V was shortened by 3 bases and J by 3 bases, with 9 bases between the two germline ends. The CDR3 runs to 13 residues. The clonotype comes from a human donor in good health (CMV status not recorded). Some clones in this sample may be carry-over from other donors' samples. This chain links TRBV7-2 with TRBJ2-7; D gene unclear. Sequencing input: PBMCs. The CDR3 protein is CASSLSAYYEQYL. The CDR3 DNA is TGTGCCAGCAGCTTGTCCGCTTACTACGAGCAGTACTTA.